A selection of T cell receptor beta chains follows, all from one sample in a study of T cell changes during pregnancy in multiple sclerosis. Profiling relied on immunoSEQ multiplex PCR, and the TCRdb table lists in-frame clones only, not all of them. The table shows some 40,000 clones, with about 89% occurring only once. Sequenced material: CD4+ T cells from peripheral blood mononuclear cells, taken in the third trimester of pregnancy. These receptors were collected from a female donor in good health, enrolled as a control in a pregnancy study. The CDR3 runs from the conserved cysteine through the conserved F or W. D genes are given only for firm matches. A row's size may be missing; if present it is once, few, many or a size class.

v_gene,abundance,j_gene,d_gene,CDR3nt,CDR3aa
TRBV27,-,TRBJ2-4,-,TGTGCCAGCAGTTCCACCCGGGTCGTAGCGATTCAGTACTTC,CASSSTRVVAIQYF
TRBV5-1,-,TRBJ2-3,-,TGCGCCAGCAGGAGGCGTAACAGGGCATTCACAGATACGCAGTATTTT,CASRRRNRAFTDTQYF
TRBV19,-,TRBJ2-5,-,TGTGCCAGTAAATCATCCGACCCGGGCCAGGGGCGAGAGACCCAGTACTTC,CASKSSDPGQGRETQYF
TRBV30,-,TRBJ2-5,-,TGTGCCTGGAGCTCTCAGGGGCGAGAGACCCAGTACTTC,CAWSSQGRETQYF
TRBV9,-,TRBJ2-2,-,TGTGCCAGCAGCGCGGGGACACCGAACACCGGGGAGCTGTTTTTT,CASSAGTPNTGELFF
TRBV30,-,TRBJ2-2,TRBD2,TGTGCCTGGAGTCGGGGGAGATCTAGCGGGTACACCGGGGAGCTGTTTTTT,CAWSRGRSSGYTGELFF
TRBV13,-,TRBJ2-7,TRBD2,TGTGCCAGCAGCTTAGGCCGGGCTAGCGGGAAGAGCTCCTACGAGCAGTACTTC,CASSLGRASGKSSYEQYF
TRBV7-9,-,TRBJ2-7,-,TGTGCCAGCAGCTTAGAAGTTTTAGGAGCCTTACAGTACTTC,CASSLEVLGALQYF
TRBV2,-,TRBJ2-3,-,TGTGCCAGCCGTCTGGGGGGGGGCGCCACAGATACGCAGTATTTT,CASRLGGGATDTQYF
TRBV4-3,-,TRBJ2-7,TRBD1,TGCGCCAGCAGCCAAGTTTGGGGGCAGGGGGTCTACGAGCAGTACTTC,CASSQVWGQGVYEQYF
TRBV7-9,-,TRBJ2-2,TRBD1,TGTGCCAGCAGCTCCCCCCGGAGACAGGGGAACACCGGGGAGCTGTTTTTT,CASSSPRRQGNTGELFF
TRBV10-3,once,TRBJ2-2,-,TGTGCCATCAATCAGGGCAGAAACACCGGGGAGCTGTTTTTT,CAINQGRNTGELFF
TRBV19,-,TRBJ2-7,TRBD1,TGTGCCAGTAGTCAGGGACAGGGGGTCGGCGAGCAGTACTTC,CASSQGQGVGEQYF
TRBV2,-,TRBJ2-7,-,TGTGCCAGCAGTGAACCGGGTAGGAATGAGCAGTACTTC,CASSEPGRNEQYF
TRBV28,-,TRBJ2-2,-,TGTGCCAGCAGTTCCGCTAGCGTCGCCACCGGGGAGCTGTTTTTT,CASSSASVATGELFF
TRBV6-6,-,TRBJ1-2,-,TGTGCCAGCAGTTTTGGACAGCCCTCGTTTGGCTACACCTTC,CASSFGQPSFGYTF
TRBV25-1,once,TRBJ2-3,TRBD1,TGTGCCAGCAGTACCGGGACAGGGTTCACAGATACGCAGTATTTT,CASSTGTGFTDTQYF
TRBV19,-,TRBJ1-1,-,TGTGCCAGTAGTCTGCGGGCCGGAGCGAGGAACACTGAAGCTTTCTTT,CASSLRAGARNTEAFF
TRBV4-2,-,TRBJ2-7,TRBD2,TGTGCCAGCAGCCAAGTCGTTCGAGGGGTAGCGGGAAGCGAGCAGTACTTC,CASSQVVRGVAGSEQYF
TRBV6-6,-,TRBJ1-2,TRBD1,TGTGCCAGCAGTTACGGGACAGAAAGCTATGGCTACACCTTC,CASSYGTESYGYTF
TRBV28,-,TRBJ1-5,-,TGTGCCAGCAGTCCCGTCGAGGGCAATCAGCCCCAGCATTTT,CASSPVEGNQPQHF
TRBV9,-,TRBJ1-1,-,TGTGCCAGCAGCGTAGGGGGGCTGGGGAACACTGAAGCTTTCTTT,CASSVGGLGNTEAFF
TRBV28,-,TRBJ2-5,-,TGTGCCAGCAGTTTAGTCCCAGTCGAGACCCAGTACTTC,CASSLVPVETQYF
TRBV6-1,-,TRBJ1-2,-,TGTGCCAGCAGTGAAAACTCTGGCTACACCTTC,CASSENSGYTF
TRBV28,-,TRBJ2-5,-,TGTGCCAGCAGTTTACGTGGGGCTCTAGGGGAGACCCAGTACTTC,CASSLRGALGETQYF
TRBV10-3,-,TRBJ2-7,-,TGTGCCATCAGTGAGTCGCGGGGTTCCCCCCCCGGAGCGGGCGAGCAGTACTTC,CAISESRGSPPGAGEQYF
TRBV30,once,TRBJ2-3,-,TGTGCCTGGCAACTTGAGAGCACAGATACGCAGTATTTT,CAWQLESTDTQYF
TRBV2,-,TRBJ2-5,-,TGTGCCAGCAAGGGTATCGCGGGGATCCAAGAGACCCAGTACTTC,CASKGIAGIQETQYF
TRBV7-7,-,TRBJ2-3,TRBD2,TGTGCTAGCAGCTTAGGCACCGGGACTACGGATACGCAGTATTTT,CASSLGTGTTDTQYF
TRBV5-1,-,TRBJ1-6,TRBD1,TGCGCCAGCAGCTCCGACAGGGGCTTGTCACCCCTCCACTTT,CASSSDRGLSPLHF
TRBV4-2,-,TRBJ2-7,TRBD2,TGTGCCAGCAGCCAAGAGACTAGCGGCTCCTACGAGCAGTACTTC,CASSQETSGSYEQYF
TRBV9,once,TRBJ1-3,-,TGTGCCAGCAGCGTAGGGGGTTCAGGGTCTGCTGGAAACACCATATATTTT,CASSVGGSGSAGNTIYF
TRBV7-3,-,TRBJ1-2,-,TGTGCCAGCAGCTTAGGGGGGGGCGCGGGCCCTAACTATGGCTACACCTTC,CASSLGGGAGPNYGYTF
TRBV30,-,TRBJ1-2,-,TGTGCCTGGAGTGTACTATCGAGCTACACCTTC,CAWSVLSSYTF
TRBV18,-,TRBJ2-7,-,TGTGCCAGCTCACCACGACGGGGAGGCGAGCAGTACTTC,CASSPRRGGEQYF
TRBV10-3,-,TRBJ2-7,TRBD1,TGTGCCATCAGGAATGGGACAGGTTACGAGCAGTACTTC,CAIRNGTGYEQYF
TRBV28,-,TRBJ1-2,-,TGTGCCAGCAGTCTCGCAAGGGGGGGAAACTATGGCTACACCTTC,CASSLARGGNYGYTF
TRBV5-4,-,TRBJ2-7,-,TGTGCCAGCAGCTTGAAGGGGTCCGCCTACGAGCAGTACTTC,CASSLKGSAYEQYF
TRBV29-1,-,TRBJ1-2,-,TGCAGCGTTGCCGCAGGCTTCTATGGCTACACCTTC,CSVAAGFYGYTF
TRBV25-1,once,TRBJ2-7,-,TGTGCCAGCAGTGAAGGGCTGGGCAGGCCTCACTTC,CASSEGLGRPHF
TRBV7-2,-,TRBJ2-3,TRBD2,TGTGCCAGCAGCTCCTCGTCGGGGGGGGGTGCGAATACGCAGTATTTT,CASSSSSGGGANTQYF
TRBV6-5,once,TRBJ2-7,-,TGTGCCAGCAGTAGATCTCAGGGCTACGAGCAGTACTTC,CASSRSQGYEQYF
TRBV2,once,TRBJ2-7,TRBD2,TGTGCCAGCAGTGAAGGTAGTGGGCGGGGGGCAAGCTCCTACGAGCAGTACTTC,CASSEGSGRGASSYEQYF
TRBV2,-,TRBJ2-1,TRBD2,TGTGCCAGCAGTGGGACCCTCACAACTAGCGGGAGGGCCAATGAGCAGTTCTTC,CASSGTLTTSGRANEQFF
TRBV30,-,TRBJ1-1,-,TGTGCCTGGAGCCCACAGGTGAACACTGAAGCTTTCTTT,CAWSPQVNTEAFF
TRBV28,few,TRBJ1-1,TRBD1,TGTGCCAGCAGTCCCCGACAGGGGGGCACTGAAGCTTTCTTT,CASSPRQGGTEAFF
TRBV7-8,-,TRBJ1-4,TRBD1,TGTGCCAGCAGCCCCCGTGGGACAGGAAAGAATGAAAAACTGTTTTTT,CASSPRGTGKNEKLFF
TRBV7-2,-,TRBJ2-1,TRBD2,TGTGCCAGCAGCCCGACTAGCGGGGCTCACAATGAGCAGTTCTTC,CASSPTSGAHNEQFF